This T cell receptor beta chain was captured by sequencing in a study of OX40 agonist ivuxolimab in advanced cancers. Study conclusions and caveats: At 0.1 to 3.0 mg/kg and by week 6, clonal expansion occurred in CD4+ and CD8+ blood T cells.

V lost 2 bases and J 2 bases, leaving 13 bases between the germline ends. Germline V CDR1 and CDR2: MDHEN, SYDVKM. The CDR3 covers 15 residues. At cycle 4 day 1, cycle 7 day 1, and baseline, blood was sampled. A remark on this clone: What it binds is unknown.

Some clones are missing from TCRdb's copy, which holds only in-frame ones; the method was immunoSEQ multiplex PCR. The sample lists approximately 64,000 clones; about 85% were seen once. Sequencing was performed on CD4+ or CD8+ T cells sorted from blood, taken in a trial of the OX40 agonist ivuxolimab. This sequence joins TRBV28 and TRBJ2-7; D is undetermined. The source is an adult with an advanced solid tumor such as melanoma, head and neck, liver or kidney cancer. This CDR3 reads CASSLMGGPTYEQYF. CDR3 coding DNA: TGTGCCAGCAGTTTAATGGGTGGACCTACCTACGAGCAGTACTTC.